This TCR beta chain was sequenced during a study of blood T cell repertoires in COVID-19. As for the study in general: PBMCs, B-cell-depleted T cells, or T cells provided the cDNA or gDNA that made up the material.

This table comes from immunoSEQ multiplex PCR, and its TCRdb copy is limited to in-frame clones, with some not included. The data hold around 87,000 clones, with approximately 80% observed a single time. Per germline, CDR1 SGHRS and CDR2 YFSETQ. The CDR3 consists of 15 residues. Trimming took 5 bases from V and 1 from J; bases not matched to a gene: 8. The sequenced sample consisted of peripheral blood. The rearrangement links TRBV5-1 to TRBJ1-1; TRBD1 aligns across 7 bases. This TCR was recovered from a human donor in a cohort sampled during active COVID-19. The DNA of the CDR3 is TGCGCCAGCAGTCCCCGGGGGACAGCGAACACTGAAGCTTTCTTT. Amino acid sequence: CASSPRGTANTEAFF.